The rows below give T cell receptor beta chains drawn from one sample of a study of response to subunit inactivated influenza vaccine. TCRdb re-called the RT-PCR reads with MiXCR, one entry per CDR3 protein. This sample yields roughly 780,000 distinct CDR3 sequences, of which roughly 20% are seen a single time; approximately 10% belongs to the top ten. Material: PBMCs from blood, obtained about 5 days after vaccination. The receptor source for this set is a man between 45 and 60 years old who received an inactivated influenza vaccine. The CDR3 runs from the conserved cysteine through the conserved F or W. D genes are given only for firm matches. Where a row states a size, it is once, few, many or the class of an expanded clone; other rows omit it.

CDR3aa	CDR3nt	v_gene	abundance	d_gene	len	j_gene
CSARDSGGAYNEQFF	TGCAGTGCTAGAGATAGCGGGGGGGCTTACAATGAGCAGTTCTTC	TRBV20-1	NA	TRBD2	15	TRBJ2-1
CASSLDSLNTQYF	TGTGCCAGCAGCTTAGACAGCTTGAATACGCAGTATTTT	TRBV7-2	few	NA	13	TRBJ2-3
CASSQDRTGRPKNIQYF	TGCGCCAGCAGCCAAGACAGGACAGGGCGACCCAAAAACATTCAGTACTTC	TRBV4-1	NA	TRBD1	17	TRBJ2-4
CAITSGQGGYGYTF	TGTGCCATCACGTCGGGACAGGGTGGCTATGGCTACACCTTC	TRBV10-3	NA	TRBD1	14	TRBJ1-2
CASSLSPGFGSEQFF	TGCGCCAGCAGCTTGTCCCCCGGGTTCGGTAGTGAGCAGTTCTTC	TRBV5-1	few	NA	15	TRBJ2-1
CASSQNLDQGYGYTF	TGTGCCAGCAGTCAAAACTTGGATCAAGGCTATGGCTACACCTTC	TRBV6-1	few	NA	15	TRBJ1-2
CASSYQGGGPLHF	TGTGCCAGCAGTTATCAGGGTGGGGGACCCCTCCACTTT	TRBV12-3/TRBV12-4	many	NA	13	TRBJ1-6
CAISDPLTSGSHSSYEQYF	TGTGCCATCAGTGATCCTTTAACTAGCGGGAGTCATAGCTCCTACGAGCAGTACTTC	TRBV10-3	NA	TRBD2	19	TRBJ2-7
CASSYSGPKYNEQFF	TGTGCCAGCAGTTACTCGGGACCAAAATACAATGAGCAGTTCTTC	TRBV6-5	many	NA	15	TRBJ2-1
CATSRASYGYTF	TGTGCCACCAGTCGGGCCAGCTATGGCTACACCTTC	TRBV7-2	NA	NA	12	TRBJ1-2
CASSPTGTSPYEQYF	TGTGCCAGCTCACCGACCGGGACAAGCCCCTACGAGCAGTACTTC	TRBV18	few	NA	15	TRBJ2-7
CASSKGSSYEQYF	TGTGCCAGCAGTAAGGGCAGCTCCTACGAGCAGTACTTC	TRBV5-6	few	NA	13	TRBJ2-7
CASSHGGITNSPLHF	TGCGCCAGCAGCCATGGGGGAATAACGAATTCACCCCTCCACTTT	TRBV4-3	few	NA	15	TRBJ1-6
CASSYFSPANYGYTF	TGTGCCAGCAGTTATTTCAGTCCAGCTAACTATGGCTACACCTTC	TRBV6-5	few	NA	15	TRBJ1-2
CASSTLSGGGYYNEQFF	TGTGCCAGCAGCACGCTCTCTGGGGGGGGCTACTACAATGAGCAGTTCTTC	TRBV5-6	few	NA	17	TRBJ2-1
CASSQDPGQGNTIYF	TGCGCCAGCAGCCAAGATCCCGGACAAGGAAACACCATATATTTT	TRBV4-3	few	NA	15	TRBJ1-3
CATGGEEKLFF	TGTGCCACCGGTGGGGAGGAAAAACTGTTTTTT	TRBV21-1	few	NA	11	TRBJ1-4
CASSPLERSYNEQFF	TGTGCCAGCAGCCCCCTGGAGAGGTCCTACAATGAGCAGTTCTTC	TRBV25-1	few	NA	15	TRBJ2-1
CASRALDTQYF	TGTGCCAGCAGGGCTCTAGATACGCAGTATTTT	TRBV6-5	NA	NA	11	TRBJ2-3
CSAGHNEQFF	TGCAGTGCTGGCCACAATGAGCAGTTCTTC	TRBV20-1	few	NA	10	TRBJ2-1
CASSQEGYEQYF	TGCGCCAGCAGCCAAGAGGGCTACGAGCAGTACTTC	TRBV4-1	many	NA	12	TRBJ2-7
CASSLAHRTTYEQYF	TGTGCCAGCAGCTTAGCGCACAGGACTACCTACGAGCAGTACTTC	TRBV7-8	few	NA	15	TRBJ2-7
CAWSVLGSLYEQYF	TGTGCCTGGAGTGTACTGGGCTCACTCTACGAGCAGTACTTC	TRBV30	NA	NA	14	TRBJ2-7
CASSLVFFRSSDYEQYF	TGCGCCAGCAGCTTGGTTTTCTTCCGGAGCAGTGACTACGAGCAGTACTTC	TRBV5-1	few	NA	17	TRBJ2-7
CASSLGPGVYEQFF	TGTGCCAGCAGCTTAGGGCCCGGGGTCTATGAGCAGTTCTTC	TRBV7-9	few	NA	14	TRBJ2-1
CASSLTGLGTDTQYF	TGCGCCAGCAGCTTAACAGGACTAGGTACAGATACGCAGTATTTT	TRBV5-1	NA	TRBD2	15	TRBJ2-3
CASSRERGAYNEQFF	TGCGCCAGCAGCCGGGAGCGGGGGGCGTACAATGAGCAGTTCTTC	TRBV4-3	few	TRBD2	15	TRBJ2-1
CASSTQGTDSYGYTF	TGCGCCAGCAGCACCCAAGGGACGGACAGCTATGGCTACACCTTC	TRBV5-1	few	NA	15	TRBJ1-2
CASTAMTSGADTQYF	TGCGCCAGCACGGCGATGACTAGCGGGGCGGATACGCAGTATTTT	TRBV5-1	NA	TRBD2	15	TRBJ2-3
CASSPRGSSNEKLFF	TGTGCCAGCAGCCCTAGGGGATCATCTAATGAAAAACTGTTTTTT	TRBV7-2	few	NA	15	TRBJ1-4